The clone carrying this T cell receptor (beta chain) was found once. The antigen is unknown. The data stem from a study of T cell repertoires and HLA-DP antigens. Study-wide background: One alloantigen had 9 to 11 groove amino acid differences from self, the other one. Findings of the study overall: A non-physiological HeLa system presented antigen to total CD4+ responders.

The CDR3 is 18 amino acids. CDR1 is SGDLS, CDR2 YYNGEE, per germline. Trimming removed 0 bases at V and 3 bases at J, with 20 bases between. The primer mix covered 54 TRBV segments and 13 TRBJ segments. Generated by immunoSEQ multiplex PCR, the TCRdb table keeps only in-frame clones and is missing some. The sample carries approximately 86,000 clones, approximately 86% recorded once. Untouched CD4+ T cells were bead-isolated at around 98% purity. The rearrangement links TRBV9 to TRBJ2-3; D may match TRBD1 or TRBD2 (6 bases each). The specimen sequenced was CD4+ T cells from PBMCs. The sequence was collected from a man between 45 and 60 years old in good health and CMV-seronegative. Written as DNA, the CDR3 is TGTGCCAGCAGCGTAGGATTCGGGATCGGGGGCCGGACAGATACGCAGTATTTT. Encoded protein: CASSVGFGIGGRTDTQYF.